What follows are 25 T cell receptor beta chains derived from one specimen sequenced in a study of blood T cell repertoires in COVID-19. Profiled with immunoSEQ multiplex PCR; TCRdb holds only in-frame clones, not every one. This sample has approximately 83,000 clones, with about 76% found just once. The sample comprised peripheral blood. The source of these receptors is a woman at least 80 years old with acute or convalescent COVID-19.

V is TRBV19 and J is TRBJ1-2; TRBD1 aligns across 12 bases. This CDR3 contains 15 residues. V trimming: 3 bases; J trimming: 7 bases; junction bases outside the gene matches: 6. The V gene's germline CDR1 is LNHDA and CDR2 SQIVND (reference sequence). For the CDR3, the DNA is TGTGCCAGTAGTATGGGACAGGGGGCGTCAACTGGCTACACCTTC. The encoded protein is CASSMGQGASTGYTF. The whole variable domain, remainder taken from reference TRBV19 and TRBJ1-2, is DGGITQSPKYLFRKEGQNVTLSCEQNLNHDAMYWYRQDPGQGLRLIYYSQIVNDFQKGDIAEGYSVSREKKESFPLTVTSAQKNPTAFYLCASSMGQGASTGYTFGSGTRLTVV.

The genes are TRBV6-1 and TRBJ2-7, with 11 bases fitting TRBD1. The V gene end was trimmed by 4 bases and the J gene end by 2 bases; junction bases not matched to a gene: 13. CDR1 is MNHNS and CDR2 is SASEGT in the germline V gene. There are 18 residues in the CDR3. The CDR3 sequence is CASSGTGGASGLAYEQYF. Written as DNA, the CDR3 is TGTGCCAGCAGTGGGACAGGGGGCGCCTCGGGACTAGCCTACGAGCAGTACTTC.

This chain connects TRBV4-2 to TRBJ1-5, with 8 positions matching TRBD1. J gave up 2 bases and V 4 bases, and 4 bases lay outside the gene matches. This CDR3 has 15 amino acids. The germline gives CDR1 LGHNA, CDR2 YNFKEQ. This chain's CDR3 is CASSPGQGGNQPQHF. The DNA for the CDR3 is TGTGCCAGCAGCCCTGGACAGGGTGGCAATCAGCCCCAGCATTTT.

The chain carries TRBV7-8 and TRBJ1-1; TRBD1 is a possible D gene (5 bases). In germline, CDR1 is SGHVS, CDR2 FQNEAQ. Trimming cost V 4 bases and J 1 base, with 7 bases left between them. The CDR3 spans 13 residues. The CDR3 region is CASSSTGNTEAFF. CDR3 sequence (DNA): TGTGCCAGCAGCTCAACAGGGAACACTGAAGCTTTCTTT.

There are a few counts of this clone. V and J are TRBV5-1 and TRBJ1-6; D unclear. The V gene's germline CDR1 is SGHRS and CDR2 YFSETQ. Trimming left V 0 bases short and J 10 bases short, with 11 bases between. CDR3 length equals 14 residues. DNA of the CDR3: TGCGCCAGCAGCTTGGCTCGAGGGAACTCACCCCTCCACTTT. Translating gives CASSLARGNSPLHF.

The J gene is TRBJ1-2, the V gene TRBV6-6; 10 positions match TRBD1. Trimming took 5 bases from V and 6 from J; bases not matched to a gene: 9. CDR3 size: 15 residues. Germline V lookup: CDR1 MNHNY, CDR2 SVGAGI (reference sequence). The CDR3 sequence: CASSLQGQGWDGYTF. The CDR3 region has the DNA TGTGCCAGCAGTCTACAGGGACAGGGGTGGGATGGCTACACCTTC.

The chain joins TRBV2 to TRBJ2-7; 7 bases map to TRBD2. The CDR3 is 14 amino acids. V shed 10 bases, J shed 4 bases, and the junction held 13 bases outside the gene matches. Germline CDR1 and CDR2: SNHLY and FYNNEI. The CDR3 sequence is CATRGLRGWYEQYF. The CDR3 bases are TGTGCCACCCGGGGGTTGCGGGGGTGGTACGAGCAGTACTTC.

The chain links TRBV28 to TRBJ2-3; 10 bases line up with TRBD2. Germline V CDR1 and CDR2: MDHEN, SYDVKM. The CDR3 extends over 18 amino acids. Unmatched junction bases numbered 11, after V lost 5 bases and J lost 0 bases. The CDR3 spells CASSLDGLAVTSTDTQYF. The CDR3 region has the DNA TGTGCCAGCAGTCTAGATGGACTAGCGGTAACTAGCACAGATACGCAGTATTTT.

V and J are TRBV5-4 and TRBJ1-2; D ambiguous. CDR3 length: 14 amino acids. The germline CDR1 and CDR2 sequences are SGHNT and YYREEE (reference sequence). Trimming shortened V by 0 bases and J by 4 bases, and 10 bases separated the two germline ends. Here the CDR3 DNA reads TGTGCCAGCAGCTTGGCGGGTTTGGTCTATGGCTACACCTTC. Residues: CASSLAGLVYGYTF.

The J gene is TRBJ2-3, the V gene TRBV7-2; TRBD2 matches at 12 bases. The germline V gene has CDR1 SGHTA and CDR2 FQGNSA. The CDR3 loop spans 17 amino acids. After removal of 1 base from V and 4 bases from J, the junction contained 6 bases not matched to a gene. The chain's CDR3 is CASSLVASGGAADTQYF. CDR3 in DNA: TGTGCCAGCAGCTTAGTAGCTAGCGGGGGGGCTGCAGATACGCAGTATTTT.

The gene calls are TRBV5-1 and TRBJ2-2; D may be TRBD2 (5 bases). The CDR3 runs 14 residues. V lost 4 bases to trimming and J lost 1 base, with 8 bases between them. Germline CDR1 is SGHRS and CDR2 is YFSETQ. The CDR3, as DNA: TGCGCCAGCAGCGAGGGTTTGAACACCGGGGAGCTGTTTTTT. It specifies CASSEGLNTGELFF.

This sequence joins TRBV28 and TRBJ2-7; D not resolved. In germline, CDR1 is MDHEN, CDR2 SYDVKM. The germline V and J ends were trimmed by 4 bases and 0 bases, with 16 bases remaining between them. This CDR3 is 16 amino acids long. This CDR3 reads CASSSPPSLLSYEQYF. CDR3 DNA: TGTGCCAGCAGTTCCCCCCCCAGTCTTCTCTCCTACGAGCAGTACTTC.

CDR3 sequence reads: CASSYSGPGWTEAFF. CDR3 coding DNA: TGTGCCAGCAGTTACTCCGGTCCGGGGTGGACTGAAGCTTTCTTT. The J gene is TRBJ1-1, the V gene TRBV6-5, with D unresolved. With 0 bases removed from V and 5 bases from J, the gap between germline ends came to 13 bases. Germline V gene sequence: CDR1 MNHEY, CDR2 SVGAGI. There are 15 residues in the CDR3.

The chain uses TRBV27 and TRBJ1-6; TRBD1 matches 11 bases. V was clipped by 5 bases and J by 8 bases; unmatched bases: 5. CDR3 length equals 15 residues. Germline V gives CDR1 MNHEY, CDR2 SMNVEV (reference sequence). CDR3 nucleotides: TGTGCCAGCAGTAGATGGACAGGGGGCGATTCACCCCTCCACTTT. It codes for CASSRWTGGDSPLHF.

V usage is TRBV2 and J usage is TRBJ1-2; D ambiguous. Trimming pared 6 bases from V and 6 bases from J, leaving 17 bases between. Germline V gives CDR1 SNHLY, CDR2 FYNNEI. CDR3 size: 14 residues. This chain's CDR3 is CASRRGQAGDGYTF. The CDR3 coding sequence is TGTGCCAGCAGGAGAGGGCAGGCTGGAGATGGCTACACCTTC.

The CDR3 coding sequence is TGTGCCAGCAGCTTGGACACCAATAGGGGCCTAACTGCTTTCTTT. The encoded protein is CASSLDTNRGLTAFF. V and J are TRBV5-5 and TRBJ1-1; tentative D call: TRBD1 (5 bases). The CDR3 covers 15 residues. Germline values: CDR1 SGHKS, CDR2 YYEKEE (reference sequence). Trimming shortened V by 0 bases and J by 11 bases, and 20 bases separated the two germline ends.

The chain carries TRBV15 and TRBJ2-4; D is possibly TRBD2 (5 bases). The CDR3 is made up of 14 amino acids. The germline V gene has CDR1 LNHNV and CDR2 YYDKDF (reference sequence). Trimming removed 5 bases at V and 8 bases at J, with 16 bases between. CDR3 coding DNA: TGTGCCACCAGCCTACAATTCGGGGTGGACATTCAGTACTTC. This encodes CATSLQFGVDIQYF.

The rearrangement uses TRBV5-4 and TRBJ1-1; D is ambiguous. Per the germline V gene, CDR1 is SGHNT and CDR2 is YYREEE (reference sequence). The ends were cut back, 3 bases at V and 1 base at J, with 10 bases in the middle. The length of the CDR3 is 14 residues. CDR3 nucleotide sequence: TGTGCCAGCAGCTCAACCTATAGGAACACTGAAGCTTTCTTT. Translation gives CASSSTYRNTEAFF.

The chain carries TRBV7-2 and TRBJ2-7; 10 bases match TRBD2. The germline V gene has CDR1 SGHTA and CDR2 FQGNSA. The V gene end was trimmed by 3 bases and the J gene end by 3 bases; junction bases not matched to a gene: 17. This CDR3 region has 19 residues. The CDR3 region is CASSFARLAGYLGHYEQYF. The DNA for the CDR3 is TGTGCCAGCAGCTTCGCCCGACTAGCGGGTTACTTAGGACACTACGAGCAGTACTTC.

V usage is TRBV14 and J usage is TRBJ2-3; no definite D call. The CDR3 totals 16 residues. Germline assignment: CDR1 SGHDN and CDR2 FVKESK. Between the trimmed V and J ends, which lost 1 base and 2 bases, there was a span of 13 bases. The CDR3 DNA is TGTGCCAGCAGCCAAGCTGGTCTGGCTTACACAGATACGCAGTATTTT. As protein: CASSQAGLAYTDTQYF. The whole variable domain, filled in from reference TRBV14 and TRBJ2-3, reads EAGVTQFPSHSVIEKGQTVTLRCDPISGHDNLYWYRRVMGKEIKFLLHFVKESKQDESGMPNNRFLAERTGGTYSTLKVQPAELEDSGVYFCASSQAGLAYTDTQYFGPGTRLTVL.

The chain has TRBV5-6 and TRBJ1-4; tentative D call: TRBD1 (6 bases). Germline V gene lookup returns CDR1 SGHDT and CDR2 YYEEEE. The CDR3 runs 15 residues. V was cut by 6 bases and J by 7 bases, with 19 bases left in between. This CDR3 is CASTLGGGNSEKLFF. CDR3 nucleotides: TGTGCCAGCACCCTTGGGGGGGGCAATTCTGAAAAACTGTTTTTT.

The chain combines TRBV7-3 with TRBJ1-6, with a weak D call TRBD1 (5 bases). Germline assignment: CDR1 SGHTA and CDR2 FQGTGA. The V end lost 5 bases, the J end lost 7 bases, and 6 bases lay between the germline ends. The CDR3 has 12 amino acids. CDR3 sequence: CASSTGNSPLHF. CDR3 nucleotide sequence: TGTGCCAGCAGCACAGGAAATTCACCCCTCCACTTT.

The chain carries TRBV3-1 (or the pseudogene TRBV3-2) and TRBJ2-3; 12 bases map to TRBD2. The CDR3 extends over 17 amino acids. V lost 0 bases, J lost 6 bases, and 7 bases stayed unmatched. CDR1 and CDR2 from the germline V gene are LGHDT and YNNKEL (reference sequence). In DNA form, the CDR3 reads TGTGCCAGCAGCCAAGATAGGCTAGCGGGGGGGTATGATACGCAGTATTTT. This sequence encodes CASSQDRLAGGYDTQYF.

This chain uses TRBV7-3 with TRBJ2-6; TRBD2 might be the D (5 bases). Trimming shortened V by 3 bases and J by 0 bases, and 9 bases separated the two germline ends. The CDR3 length is 16 residues. Germline V gene lookup returns CDR1 SGHTA and CDR2 FQGTGA. CDR3 sequence: CASSFASGSGANVLTF. Written as DNA, the CDR3 is TGTGCCAGCAGCTTCGCGAGCGGCTCTGGGGCCAACGTCCTGACTTTC. The full variable domain, rest sourced from reference TRBV7-3 and TRBJ2-6, is GAGVSQTPSNKVTEKGKYVELRCDPISGHTALYWYRQSLGQGPEFLIYFQGTGAADDSGLPNDRFFAVRPEGSVSTLKIQRTERGDSAVYLCASSFASGSGANVLTFGAGSRLTVL.

In nucleotides, the CDR3 is TGTGCCAGCAGCCCACCAGGCCACGGTAGAAGGGGTGAAGCTTTCTTT. Amino acids: CASSPPGHGRRGEAFF. The chain employs TRBV5-4 and TRBJ1-1; a possible D gene is TRBD1 (5 bases). In germline, CDR1 is SGHNT, CDR2 YYREEE (reference sequence). The CDR3 is made up of 16 amino acids. The germline V and J ends were trimmed by 4 bases and 7 bases, with 23 bases remaining between them.